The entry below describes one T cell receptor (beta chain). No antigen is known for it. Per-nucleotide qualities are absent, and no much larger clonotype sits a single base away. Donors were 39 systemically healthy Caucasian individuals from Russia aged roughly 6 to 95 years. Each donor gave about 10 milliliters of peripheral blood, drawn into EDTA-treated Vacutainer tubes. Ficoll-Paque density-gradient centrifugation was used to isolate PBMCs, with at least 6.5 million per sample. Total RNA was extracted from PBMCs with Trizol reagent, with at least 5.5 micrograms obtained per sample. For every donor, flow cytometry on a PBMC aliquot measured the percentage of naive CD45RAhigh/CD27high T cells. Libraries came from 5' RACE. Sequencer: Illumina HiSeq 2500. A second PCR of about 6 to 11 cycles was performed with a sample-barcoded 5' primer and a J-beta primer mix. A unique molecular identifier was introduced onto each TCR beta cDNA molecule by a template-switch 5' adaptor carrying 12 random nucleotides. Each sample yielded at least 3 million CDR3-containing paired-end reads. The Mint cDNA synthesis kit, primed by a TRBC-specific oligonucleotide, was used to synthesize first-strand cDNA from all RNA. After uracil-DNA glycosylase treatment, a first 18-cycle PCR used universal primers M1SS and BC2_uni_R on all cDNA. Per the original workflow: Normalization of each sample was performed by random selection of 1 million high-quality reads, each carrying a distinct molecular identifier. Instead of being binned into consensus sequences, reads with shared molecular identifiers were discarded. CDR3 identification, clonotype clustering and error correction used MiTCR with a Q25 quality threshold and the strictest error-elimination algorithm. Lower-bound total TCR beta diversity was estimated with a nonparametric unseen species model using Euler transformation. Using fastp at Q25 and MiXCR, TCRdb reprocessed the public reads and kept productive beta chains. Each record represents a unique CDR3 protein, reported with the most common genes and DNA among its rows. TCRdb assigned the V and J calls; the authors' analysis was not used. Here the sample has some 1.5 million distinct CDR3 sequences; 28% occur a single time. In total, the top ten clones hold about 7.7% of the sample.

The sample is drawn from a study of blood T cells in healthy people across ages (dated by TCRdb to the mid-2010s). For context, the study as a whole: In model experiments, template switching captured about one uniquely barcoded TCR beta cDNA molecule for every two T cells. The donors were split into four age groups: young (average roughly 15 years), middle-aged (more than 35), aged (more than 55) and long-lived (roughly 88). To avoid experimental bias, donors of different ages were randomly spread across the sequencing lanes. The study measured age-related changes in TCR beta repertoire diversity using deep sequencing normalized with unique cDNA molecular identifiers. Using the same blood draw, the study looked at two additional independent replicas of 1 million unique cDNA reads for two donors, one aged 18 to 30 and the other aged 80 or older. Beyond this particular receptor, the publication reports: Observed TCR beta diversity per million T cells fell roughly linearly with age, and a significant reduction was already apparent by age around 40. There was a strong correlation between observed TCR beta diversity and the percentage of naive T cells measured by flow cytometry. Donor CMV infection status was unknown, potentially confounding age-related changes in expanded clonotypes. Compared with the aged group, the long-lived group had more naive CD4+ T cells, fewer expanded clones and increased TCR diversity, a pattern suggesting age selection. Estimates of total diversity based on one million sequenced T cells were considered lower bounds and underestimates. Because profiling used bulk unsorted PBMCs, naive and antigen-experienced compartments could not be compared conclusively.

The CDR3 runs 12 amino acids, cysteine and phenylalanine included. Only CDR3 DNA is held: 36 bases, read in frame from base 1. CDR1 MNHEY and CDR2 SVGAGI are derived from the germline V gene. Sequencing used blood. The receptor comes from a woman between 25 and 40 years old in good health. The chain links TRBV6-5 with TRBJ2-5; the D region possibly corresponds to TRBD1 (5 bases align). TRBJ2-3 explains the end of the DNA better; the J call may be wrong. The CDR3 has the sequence CASSRQGGTQYF. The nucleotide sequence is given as TGTGCCAGCAGTCGGCAGGGTGGCACGCAGTATTTT.